These 9 T cell receptor beta chains were all obtained from the same sample, sequenced in a study of T cells in Graves' hyperthyroidism and ophthalmopathy. It was RNA transcripts that yielded the amplified TCR beta CDR3 regions. The HTBI set primed first-round TCR CDR3 RT-PCR. Using its own MiXCR run on the multiplex PCR reads, TCRdb lists one record per CDR3 protein. In the table there are about 610,000 distinct CDR3 sequences, about 43% of which are singletons. Sequencing used peripheral blood or thyroid tissue (not recorded which). Receptors were obtained from a woman younger than 35 with Graves' hyperthyroidism.

The chain couples TRBV24-1 to TRBJ2-5, with D maybe TRBD2 (5 bases). The CDR3 runs to 15 residues. Germline V gives CDR1 KGHDR, CDR2 SFDVKD. Trimming removed 4 bases at V and 2 bases at J, with 13 bases between. The CDR3 loop reads CATSDPAEAQETQYF. In DNA form, the CDR3 reads TGTGCCACCAGTGACCCAGCGGAGGCGCAAGAGACCCAGTACTTC.

This clonotype occurred a few times. CDR3 nucleotides: TGTGCCAGCAACGCCCGTGTTGGTCAGCCCCAGCATTTT. As protein: CASNARVGQPQHF. The chain carries TRBV2 and TRBJ1-5; D gene unclear. The V and J ends lost 7 bases and 6 bases respectively, with 13 bases between them. Per germline, CDR1 SNHLY and CDR2 FYNNEI. The CDR3 covers 13 residues. Using reference TRBV2 and TRBJ1-5 for the parts outside the CDR3, the full variable domain is EPEVTQTPSHQVTQMGQEVILRCVPISNHLYFYWYRQILGQKVEFLVSFYNNEISEKSEIFDDQFSVERPDGSNFTLKIRSTKLEDSAMYFCASNARVGQPQHFGDGTRLSIL.

The chain carries TRBV7-2 and TRBJ2-3, with D unresolved. The V gene's germline CDR1 is SGHTA and CDR2 FQGNSA. V shed 2 bases and J shed 2 bases, with 11 bases lying between them. The CDR3 is made up of 15 amino acids. Written as DNA, the CDR3 is TGTGCCAGCAGCTTAATGGCGAGCCCCACAGATACGCAGTATTTT. Amino acid sequence: CASSLMASPTDTQYF.

This clonotype occurred many times. The chain recombines TRBV5-1 with TRBJ1-2, with D unclear. CDR3 size: 13 residues. Germline assignment: CDR1 SGHRS and CDR2 YFSETQ. V was trimmed by 2 bases and J by 0 bases, leaving 5 bases between them. The DNA for the CDR3 is TGCGCCAGCAGCTTCGAAGCTAACTATGGCTACACCTTC. This translates into CASSFEANYGYTF.

The J gene is TRBJ2-7, the V gene TRBV12-3 or TRBV12-4, with D perhaps TRBD1 (7 bases). CDR3 length equals 15 residues. Trimming removed 3 bases at V and 7 bases at J, with 19 bases between. Here the CDR3 DNA reads TGTGCCAGCAGTTTCAGGTTCGAGGGGGCGGGAGAGCAGTACTTC. Translating it yields CASSFRFEGAGEQYF.

J is TRBJ2-5 and V is TRBV29-1; D might be TRBD2 (5 bases). The CDR3 consists of 11 residues. From germline, CDR1 is SQVTM and CDR2 ANQGSEA. Trimming pared 6 bases from V and 4 bases from J, leaving 9 bases between. The CDR3 protein is CSVEVTETQYF. CDR3 bases: TGCAGCGTGGAGGTAACAGAGACCCAGTACTTC.

On this clonotype: The junction and the germline gene differ at one end; a read error may be behind it. The rearrangement links TRBV10-3 to TRBJ2-1; D is ambiguous. The CDR3 sequence is 14 residues long. Germline V gene data show CDR1 as ENHRY and CDR2 as SYGVKD. The CDR3 region has the DNA TGTGCCACCAGTAGGGATCAGTCAATTGATGAGCAGTTCTTC. Its translation: CATSRDQSIDEQFF.

In regard to this clonotype: Since a much larger clone is just one base distant, this may be a read error. The chain couples TRBV9 to TRBJ2-7; a possible D gene is TRBD2 (5 bases). Germline CDR1 is SGDLS and CDR2 is YYNGEE. V was trimmed by 5 bases and J by 2 bases, leaving 26 bases between them. CDR3 length: 18 amino acids. The CDR3 protein is CASRATSRDGELPYEQYF. CDR3 DNA: TGTGCCAGCAGAGCAACCTCTCGGGATGGGGAGTTGCCCTACGAGCAGTACTTC.

The chain couples TRBV2 to TRBJ1-5; D gene unclear. This CDR3 spans 13 amino acids. V was pared by 5 bases and J by 11 bases, with 16 bases between. Per the germline V gene, CDR1 is SNHLY and CDR2 is FYNNEI. The CDR3 coding sequence is TGTGCCAGCAGTTCCCAGAGTCGGGAGACCCAGCATTTT. Protein: CASSSQSRETQHF.